The present TCR beta chain was sequenced within a study of T cells after yellow fever vaccination. TCRdb called the 5' RACE reads again in MiXCR, with one record for every CDR3 protein. The sample yields 300,000 or so distinct CDR3 sequences, approximately 8% seen once. Trimming cost V 3 bases and J 0 bases, with 8 bases left between them. Germline CDR1 ENHRY, CDR2 SYGVKD. This CDR3 has 15 residues. Only a few counts were recorded for this clonotype. The chain carries TRBV10-3 and TRBJ1-4; the D is unclear. This receptor was taken from a man aged 18 to 30 who received the YFV17D yellow fever vaccine. Source: PBMCs, taken around 45 days after the first yellow fever vaccination. CDR3 protein: CAISEGPTTNEKLFF. CDR3 in DNA: TGTGCCATCAGTGAAGGGCCTACAACTAATGAAAAACTGTTTTTT.